Included here is one TCR beta chain sequence, with context. Constant-segment primers and 5'RACE yielded cDNA libraries for TCR alpha and TCR beta, each carrying sample barcodes and UMIs. TCRdb ran MiXCR on the 5' RACE reads and lists one entry per CDR3 protein. The sample lists roughly 200,000 distinct CDR3 sequences, 16% seen once, with approximately 2% in the top ten. These data originate in a study of T-cell memory formation after mild COVID-19. The CDR3 is 17 residues long. Germline V gene sequence: CDR1 MNHEY, CDR2 SVGAGI. With 4 bases clipped from V and 7 bases from J, the junction kept 14 bases outside the gene matches.

The rearrangement joins TRBV6-5 to TRBJ2-5; 11 bases fit TRBD2. The sequence derives from an adult woman who had mild COVID-19 (a few samples of this study predate the infection). Cell type and time point are not known. The sample taken for sequencing was PBMCs or a T cell subset sorted from them (not recorded which). In DNA, the CDR3 is TGTGCCAGCAGTTCCCCCGGGACTAGCGGACGTTCGGGGACCCAGTACTTC. Translated: CASSSPGTSGRSGTQYF.